The source of this T cell receptor (beta chain) is a study of cytomegalovirus exposure and HLA in healthy donors. Findings and limits, study-wide: TCR beta chains numbering 164 were designated cytomegalovirus-associated.

Method: immunoSEQ multiplex PCR; TCRdb's copy keeps in-frame clones and lacks some. The table has 250,000 or so clones, roughly 87% seen once. Of note for this clone: Its antigen is currently unknown.

V was pared by 5 bases and J by 4 bases, with 17 bases between. From germline, CDR1 is SGHAT and CDR2 FQNNGV. The CDR3 has 15 amino acids. This clonotype was sampled from a man aged 18 to 29 in good health and CMV-seropositive. The genes are TRBV11-2 and TRBJ1-2; TRBD1 might be the D (5 bases). Sample: PBMCs. In DNA, the CDR3 is TGTGCCAGCAGCGAAAGGGGCAGGGCATTCTATGGCTACACCTTC. Its translation: CASSERGRAFYGYTF.